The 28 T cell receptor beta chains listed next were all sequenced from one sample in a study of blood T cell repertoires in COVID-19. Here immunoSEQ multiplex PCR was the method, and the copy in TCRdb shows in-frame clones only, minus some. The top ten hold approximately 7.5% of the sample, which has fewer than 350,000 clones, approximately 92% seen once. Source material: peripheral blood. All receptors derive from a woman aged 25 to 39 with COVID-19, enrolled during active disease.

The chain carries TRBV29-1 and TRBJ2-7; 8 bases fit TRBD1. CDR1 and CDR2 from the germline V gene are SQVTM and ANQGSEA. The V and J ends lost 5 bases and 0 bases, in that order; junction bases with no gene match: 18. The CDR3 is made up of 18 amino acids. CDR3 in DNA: TGCAGCGTTTCTCGTCCGGGACAGGAACCCTCCTCCTCCTACGAGCAGTACTTC. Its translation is CSVSRPGQEPSSSYEQYF.

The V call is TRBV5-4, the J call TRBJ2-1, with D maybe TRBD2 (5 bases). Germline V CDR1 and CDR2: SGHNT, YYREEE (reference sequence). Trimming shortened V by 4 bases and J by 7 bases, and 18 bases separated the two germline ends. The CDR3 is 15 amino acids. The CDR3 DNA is TGTGCCAGCAGCCTACTAAGCGGCGGTTTGAATGAGCAGTTCTTC. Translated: CASSLLSGGLNEQFF. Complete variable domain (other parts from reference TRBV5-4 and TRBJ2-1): ETGVTQSPTHLIKTRGQQVTLRCSSQSGHNTVSWYQQALGQGPQFIFQYYREEENGRGNFPPRFSGLQFPNYSSELNVNALELDDSALYLCASSLLSGGLNEQFFGPGTRLTVL.

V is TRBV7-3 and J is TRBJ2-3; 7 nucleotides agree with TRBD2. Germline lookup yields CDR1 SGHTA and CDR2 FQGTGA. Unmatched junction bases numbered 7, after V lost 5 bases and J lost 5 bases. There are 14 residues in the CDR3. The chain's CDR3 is CASSVSSGLDTQYF. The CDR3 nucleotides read TGTGCCAGCAGCGTTTCTAGCGGTCTAGATACGCAGTATTTT. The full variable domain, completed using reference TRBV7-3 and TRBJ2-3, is GAGVSQTPSNKVTEKGKYVELRCDPISGHTALYWYRQSLGQGPEFLIYFQGTGAADDSGLPNDRFFAVRPEGSVSTLKIQRTERGDSAVYLCASSVSSGLDTQYFGPGTRLTVL.

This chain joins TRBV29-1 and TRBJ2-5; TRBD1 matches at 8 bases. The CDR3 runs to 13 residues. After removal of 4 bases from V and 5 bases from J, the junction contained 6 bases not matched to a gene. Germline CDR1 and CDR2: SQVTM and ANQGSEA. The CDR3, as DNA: TGCAGCGTTGGACCGACAGGGGAGGAGACCCAGTACTTC. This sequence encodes CSVGPTGEETQYF.

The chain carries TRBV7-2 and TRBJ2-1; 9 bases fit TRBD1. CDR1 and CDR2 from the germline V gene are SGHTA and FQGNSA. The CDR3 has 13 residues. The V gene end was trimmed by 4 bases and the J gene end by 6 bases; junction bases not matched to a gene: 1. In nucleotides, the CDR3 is TGTGCCAGCAGCTGGGACAGGGTCAATGAGCAGTTCTTC. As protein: CASSWDRVNEQFF.

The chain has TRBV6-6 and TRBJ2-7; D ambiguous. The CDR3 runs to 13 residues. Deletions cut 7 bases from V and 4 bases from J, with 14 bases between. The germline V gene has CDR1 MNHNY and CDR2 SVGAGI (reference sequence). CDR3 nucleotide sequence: TGTGCCAGCACCACGCGAACCGGGTACGAGCAGTACTTC. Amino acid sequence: CASTTRTGYEQYF.

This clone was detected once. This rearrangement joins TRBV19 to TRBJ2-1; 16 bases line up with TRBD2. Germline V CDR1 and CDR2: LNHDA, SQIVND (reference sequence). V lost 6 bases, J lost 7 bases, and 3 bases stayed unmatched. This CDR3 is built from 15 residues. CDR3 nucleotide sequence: TGTGCCAGTAGCCCGGGACTAGCGGGAGGGAATGAGCAGTTCTTC. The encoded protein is CASSPGLAGGNEQFF.

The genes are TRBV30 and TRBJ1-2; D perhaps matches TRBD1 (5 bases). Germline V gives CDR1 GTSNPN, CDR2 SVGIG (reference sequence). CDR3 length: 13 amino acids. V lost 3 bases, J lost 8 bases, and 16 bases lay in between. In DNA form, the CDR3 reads TGTGCCTGGAGGGGCGGAGGGGCCGTAGGCTACACCTTC. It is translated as CAWRGGGAVGYTF.

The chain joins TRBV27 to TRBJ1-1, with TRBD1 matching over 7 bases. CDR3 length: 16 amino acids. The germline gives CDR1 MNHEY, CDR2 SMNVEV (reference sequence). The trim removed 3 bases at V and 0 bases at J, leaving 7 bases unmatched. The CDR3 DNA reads TGTGCCAGCAGTTTTAGGGGGCGCGGGGTGAACACTGAAGCTTTCTTT. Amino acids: CASSFRGRGVNTEAFF.

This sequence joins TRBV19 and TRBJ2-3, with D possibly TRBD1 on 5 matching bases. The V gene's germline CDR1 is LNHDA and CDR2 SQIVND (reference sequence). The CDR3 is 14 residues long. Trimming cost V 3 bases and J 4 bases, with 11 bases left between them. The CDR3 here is CASSMGQGPDTQYF. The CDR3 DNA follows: TGTGCCAGTAGTATGGGGCAGGGCCCAGATACGCAGTATTTT.

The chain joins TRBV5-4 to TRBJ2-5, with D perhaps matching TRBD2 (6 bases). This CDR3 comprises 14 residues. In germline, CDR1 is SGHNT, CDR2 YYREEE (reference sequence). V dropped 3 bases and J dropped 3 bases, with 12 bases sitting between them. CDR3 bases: TGTGCCAGCAGCTCGGGGGAAGGCGAAGAGACCCAGTACTTC. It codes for CASSSGEGEETQYF.

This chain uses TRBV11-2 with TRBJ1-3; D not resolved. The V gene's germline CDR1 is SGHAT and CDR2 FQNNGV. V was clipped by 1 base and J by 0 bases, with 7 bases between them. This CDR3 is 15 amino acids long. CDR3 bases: TGTGCCAGCAGCTTAGGAGTCGGCTCTGGAAACACCATATATTTT. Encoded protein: CASSLGVGSGNTIYF.

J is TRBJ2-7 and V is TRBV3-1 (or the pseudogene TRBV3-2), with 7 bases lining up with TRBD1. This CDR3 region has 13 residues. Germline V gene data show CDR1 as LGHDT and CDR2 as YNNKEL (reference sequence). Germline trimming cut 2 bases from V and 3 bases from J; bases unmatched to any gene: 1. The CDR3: CASSQYRGYEQYF. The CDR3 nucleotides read TGTGCCAGCAGCCAATACAGGGGCTACGAGCAGTACTTC.

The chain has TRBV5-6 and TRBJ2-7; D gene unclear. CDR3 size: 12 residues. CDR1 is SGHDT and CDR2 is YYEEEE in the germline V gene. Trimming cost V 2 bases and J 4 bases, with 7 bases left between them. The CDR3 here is CASSFPGYEQYF. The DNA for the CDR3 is TGTGCCAGCAGCTTCCCCGGTTACGAGCAGTACTTC.

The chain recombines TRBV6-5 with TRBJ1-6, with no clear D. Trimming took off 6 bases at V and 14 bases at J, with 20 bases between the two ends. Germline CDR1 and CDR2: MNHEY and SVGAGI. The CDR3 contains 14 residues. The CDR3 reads CASSRETYLATLHF. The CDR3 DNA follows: TGTGCCAGCAGCAGAGAGACATATCTAGCCACCCTCCACTTT.

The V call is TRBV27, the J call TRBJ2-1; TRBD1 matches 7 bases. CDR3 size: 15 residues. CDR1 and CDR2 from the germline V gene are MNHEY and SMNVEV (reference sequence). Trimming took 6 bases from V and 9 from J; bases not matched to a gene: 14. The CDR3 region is CASSHLGGRPLEQFF. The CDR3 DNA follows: TGTGCCAGCAGCCACCTAGGGGGCCGACCCCTTGAGCAGTTCTTC.

The CDR3 coding sequence is TGCAGCGTTGGGGACAGGGGAAGCGGTGAAGCTTTCTTT. Translated: CSVGDRGSGEAFF. This chain joins TRBV29-1 and TRBJ1-1; 10 nucleotides align to TRBD1. The CDR3 covers 13 residues. V lost 4 bases to trimming and J lost 7 bases; unmatched junction nucleotides: 6. Germline lookup yields CDR1 SQVTM and CDR2 ANQGSEA.

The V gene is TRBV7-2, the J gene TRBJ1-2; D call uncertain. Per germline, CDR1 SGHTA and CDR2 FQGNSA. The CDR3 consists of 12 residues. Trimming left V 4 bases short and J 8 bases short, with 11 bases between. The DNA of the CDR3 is TGTGCCAGCAGCTCGTCGGGAGACGGCTACACCTTC. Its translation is CASSSSGDGYTF.

The CDR3, as DNA: TGCGCCAGCAGCCCGCGGCACGGTAGCAATCAGCCCCAGCATTTT. As protein: CASSPRHGSNQPQHF. The gene calls are TRBV4-1 and TRBJ1-5; no clear D gene. Germline loops: CDR1 MGHRA, CDR2 YSYEKL. This CDR3 region has 15 residues. Trimming removed 4 bases at V and 0 bases at J, with 10 bases between.

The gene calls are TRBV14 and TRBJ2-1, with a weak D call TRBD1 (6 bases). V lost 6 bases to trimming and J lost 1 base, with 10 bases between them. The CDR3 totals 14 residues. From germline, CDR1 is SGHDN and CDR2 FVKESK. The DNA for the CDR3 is TGTGCCAGCAGGCGGCAGGGGTCCTACAATGAGCAGTTCTTC. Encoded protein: CASRRQGSYNEQFF.

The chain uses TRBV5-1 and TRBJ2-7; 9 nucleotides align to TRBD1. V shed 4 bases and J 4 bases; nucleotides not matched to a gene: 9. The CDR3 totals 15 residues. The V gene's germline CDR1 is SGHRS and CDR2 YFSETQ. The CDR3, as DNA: TGCGCCAGCAGCACACCACAGGGGGCTTCGTACGAGCAGTACTTC. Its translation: CASSTPQGASYEQYF.

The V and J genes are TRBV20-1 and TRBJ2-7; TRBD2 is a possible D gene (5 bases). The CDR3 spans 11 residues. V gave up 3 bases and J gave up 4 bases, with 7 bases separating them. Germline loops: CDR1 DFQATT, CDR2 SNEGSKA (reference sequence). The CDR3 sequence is CSASGVYEQYF. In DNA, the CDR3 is TGCAGTGCTAGCGGGGTTTACGAGCAGTACTTC.

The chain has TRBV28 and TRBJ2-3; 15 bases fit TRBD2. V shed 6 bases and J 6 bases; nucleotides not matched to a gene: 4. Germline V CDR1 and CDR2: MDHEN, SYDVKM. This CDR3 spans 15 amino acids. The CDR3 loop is CASRRTSGRGDTQYF. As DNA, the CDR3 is TGTGCCAGCAGAAGGACTAGCGGGAGGGGCGATACGCAGTATTTT.

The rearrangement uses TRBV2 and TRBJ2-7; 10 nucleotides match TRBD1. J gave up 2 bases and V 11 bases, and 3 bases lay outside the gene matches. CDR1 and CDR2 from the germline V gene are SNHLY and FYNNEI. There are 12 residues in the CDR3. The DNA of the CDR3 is TGTGCCGGCGGACAGGGGGCCTACGAGCAGTACTTC. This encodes CAGGQGAYEQYF.

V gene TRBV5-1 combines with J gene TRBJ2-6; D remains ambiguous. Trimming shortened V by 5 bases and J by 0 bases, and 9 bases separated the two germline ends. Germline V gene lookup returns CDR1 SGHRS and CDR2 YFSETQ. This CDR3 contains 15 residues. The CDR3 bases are TGCGCCAGCAGTCCCGAGAGCTCTGGGGCCAACGTCCTGACTTTC. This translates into CASSPESSGANVLTF.

The DNA for the CDR3 is TGCGCCAGCAGCTTGGAGGGCAGGGGCAATTCACCCCTCCACTTT. It codes for CASSLEGRGNSPLHF. The chain links TRBV5-1 to TRBJ1-6; a weak D match, TRBD1 (6 bases). The V end lost 0 bases, the J end lost 7 bases, and 11 bases lay between the germline ends. Germline V gene lookup returns CDR1 SGHRS and CDR2 YFSETQ. This CDR3 has 15 amino acids.

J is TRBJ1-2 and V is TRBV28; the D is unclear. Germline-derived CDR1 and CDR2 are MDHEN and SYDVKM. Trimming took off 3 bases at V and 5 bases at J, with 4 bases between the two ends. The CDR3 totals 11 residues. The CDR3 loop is CASSFYYGYTF. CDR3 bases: TGTGCCAGCAGTTTTTATTATGGCTACACCTTC.

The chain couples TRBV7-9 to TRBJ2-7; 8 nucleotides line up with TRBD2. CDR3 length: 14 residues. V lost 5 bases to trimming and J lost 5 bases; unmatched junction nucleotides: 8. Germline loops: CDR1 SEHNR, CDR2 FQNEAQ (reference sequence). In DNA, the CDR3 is TGTGCCAGCAGCCCTGGACTAGCTGCGGACGAGCAGTACTTC. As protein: CASSPGLAADEQYF.